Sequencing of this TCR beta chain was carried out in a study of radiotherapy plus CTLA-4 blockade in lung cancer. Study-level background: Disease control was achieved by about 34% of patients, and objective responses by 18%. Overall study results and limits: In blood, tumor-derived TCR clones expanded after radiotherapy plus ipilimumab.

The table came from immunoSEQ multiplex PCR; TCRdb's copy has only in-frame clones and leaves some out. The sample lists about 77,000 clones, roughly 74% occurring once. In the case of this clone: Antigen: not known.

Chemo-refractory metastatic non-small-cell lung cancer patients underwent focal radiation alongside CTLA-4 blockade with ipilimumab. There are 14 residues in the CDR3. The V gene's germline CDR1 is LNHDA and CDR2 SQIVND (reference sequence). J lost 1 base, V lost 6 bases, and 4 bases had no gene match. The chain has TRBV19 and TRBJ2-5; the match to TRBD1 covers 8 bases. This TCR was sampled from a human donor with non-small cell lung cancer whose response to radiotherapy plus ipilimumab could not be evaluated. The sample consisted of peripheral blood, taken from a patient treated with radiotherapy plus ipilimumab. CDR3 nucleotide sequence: TGTGCCAGTAGCTCTGACAGGGGCCAAGAGACCCAGTACTTC. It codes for CASSSDRGQETQYF.